This is a list of T cell receptor beta chains from one sample in a study of cytomegalovirus exposure and HLA in healthy donors. Assay: immunoSEQ multiplex PCR; the TCRdb copy retains only in-frame clones and omits some. The table lists about 210,000 clones, around 79% of them singletons. The sequenced sample was PBMCs. The source is a male donor in good health and CMV-seropositive. The CDR3 runs from the conserved cysteine through the conserved F or W. Fields, in order: V gene, CDR3 protein.

TRBV7-2,CASRGRVAEAFF
TRBV5-3,CARSLTYRDRASYEQYF
TRBV30,CAWRQGGGYTGELFF
TRBV7-2,CASSFSGRSYNEQFF
TRBV14,CASSQIGELRISF
TRBV28,CASSVDQPQHF
TRBV7-9,CASEETQYF
TRBV2,CASGGLAGWVETQYF
TRBV7-9,CASSHGSGSLAGELFF
TRBV4-3,CASSPAVGQGNTEAFF
TRBV6-1,CASGRTENQPQHF
TRBV6-5,CASTPYGELFF
TRBV9,CASSANAGAPNEQFF
TRBV28,CASMSSLTGGNTIYF
TRBV4-2,CASSQDSQGGNEKLFF
TRBV6-5,CASLWAGDMFF
TRBV27,CASSEQGAYEQYF
TRBV6-5,CASNEGAVDEQFF
TRBV6-1,CASSLQGPREAFF
TRBV6-5,CASSYSGTGGSQPQHF
TRBV6-4,CASSEEVTDTQYF
TRBV19,CASSPSGRASYEQYF
TRBV6-6,CASSFGEPGELFF
TRBV7-9,CASSNGTGNQPQHF
TRBV6-4,CASSKREGSYNEQFF
TRBV2,CASRGQGAREQYF
TRBV9,CASSVAETGYAEAFF
TRBV19,CASSIGQGWEETQYF
TRBV18,CASSRTDRDNGYTF
TRBV19,CASSIEGQGANQPQHF
TRBV5-1,CASSSWTSGGHTDTQYF
TRBV2,CASSEGPGTDRGRQYF
TRBV6-4,CASSRVSSYEQYF
TRBV4-2,CASSPLADYEQYF
TRBV7-9,CASSLDRSEEKLFF
TRBV28,CASSPSPGITNYGYTF
TRBV18,CASSGGTGSDYEQYF
TRBV5-4,CASSLGLEETAQYF
TRBV29-1,CSVDRVTFF
TRBV5-1,CASSLYTSGQETQYF
TRBV25-1,CASKGWDPEAFF
TRBV6-1,CASNLDRVQETQYF
TRBV7-9,CASTYTGTRNYEQYF
TRBV18,CASSPGQGFYEQYF
TRBV7-8,CASSPGQGNGYTF
TRBV15,CATSRGGSGDNEQFF
TRBV4-3,CASSQAGGPSEQYF
TRBV7-2,CASRPTTTNEQFF
TRBV6-6,CASSFGGDVSYNEQFF
TRBV7-2,CASRGQIADTQYF
TRBV18,CASSSLPQGPRVDTEAFF
TRBV7-6,CASSSTHGQGINEAFF
TRBV9,CASSVEGASNYGYTF
TRBV7-9,CASSPPRVSTDTQYF
TRBV29-1,CSGLQSGANVLTF